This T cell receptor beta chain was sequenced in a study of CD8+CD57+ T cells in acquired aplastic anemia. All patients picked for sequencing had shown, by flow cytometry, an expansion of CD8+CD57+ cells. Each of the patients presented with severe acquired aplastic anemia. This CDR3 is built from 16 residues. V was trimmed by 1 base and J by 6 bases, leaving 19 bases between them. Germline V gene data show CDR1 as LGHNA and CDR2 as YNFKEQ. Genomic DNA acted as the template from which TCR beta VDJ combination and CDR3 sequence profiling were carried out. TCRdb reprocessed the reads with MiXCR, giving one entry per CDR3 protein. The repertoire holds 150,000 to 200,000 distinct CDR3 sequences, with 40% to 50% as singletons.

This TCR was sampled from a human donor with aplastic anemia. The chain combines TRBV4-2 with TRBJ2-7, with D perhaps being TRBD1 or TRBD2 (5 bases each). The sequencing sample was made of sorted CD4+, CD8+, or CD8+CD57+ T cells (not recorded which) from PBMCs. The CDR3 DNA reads TGTGCCAGCAGCCAAGGAGCCGGGGCTAGCTCGGGCGAGCAGTACTTC. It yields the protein CASSQGAGASSGEQYF.